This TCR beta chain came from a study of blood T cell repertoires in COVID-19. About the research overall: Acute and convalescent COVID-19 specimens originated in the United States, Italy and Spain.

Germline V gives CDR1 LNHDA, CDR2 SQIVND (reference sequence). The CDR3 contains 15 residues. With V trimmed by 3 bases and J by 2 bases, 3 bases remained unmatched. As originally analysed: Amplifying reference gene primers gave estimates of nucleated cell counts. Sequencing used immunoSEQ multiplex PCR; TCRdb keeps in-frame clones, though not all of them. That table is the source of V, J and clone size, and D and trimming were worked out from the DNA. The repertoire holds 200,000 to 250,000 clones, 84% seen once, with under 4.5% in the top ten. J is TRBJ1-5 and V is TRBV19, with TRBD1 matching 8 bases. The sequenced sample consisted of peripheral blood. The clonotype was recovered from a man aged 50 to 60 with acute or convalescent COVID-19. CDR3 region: CASSIETGGNQPQHF. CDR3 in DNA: TGTGCCAGTAGTATTGAGACAGGGGGCAATCAGCCCCAGCATTTT. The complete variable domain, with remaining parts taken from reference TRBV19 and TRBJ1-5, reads DGGITQSPKYLFRKEGQNVTLSCEQNLNHDAMYWYRQDPGQGLRLIYYSQIVNDFQKGDIAEGYSVSREKKESFPLTVTSAQKNPTAFYLCASSIETGGNQPQHFGDGTRLSIL.